The clone carrying this T cell receptor beta chain was observed a handful of times. The germline CDR1 and CDR2 sequences are MNHEY and SVGAGI. This CDR3 region has 13 residues. Trimming at V came to 6 bases and at J to 9 bases, leaving 8 bases not matched to a gene. The data were taken from a study of beta chain features in type 1 diabetes. Study details: In age, gender and cell yields, patients were similar to healthy donors.

Sequencing targeted expressed TCRB transcripts, as all isolated RNA had been reverse transcribed. Method: immunoSEQ multiplex PCR; TCRdb's copy keeps in-frame clones and lacks some. The sample consists of fewer than 350,000 clones, 8% of them appearing once. The sequence derives from a woman under 30 in good health. The chain uses TRBV6-5 and TRBJ2-1; TRBD2 matches at 7 bases. Material: central memory CD4+ T cells from blood. Here the CDR3 DNA reads TGTGCCAGCAGACTCGGGAGGTGGGGTGAGCAGTTCTTC. Translated: CASRLGRWGEQFF.